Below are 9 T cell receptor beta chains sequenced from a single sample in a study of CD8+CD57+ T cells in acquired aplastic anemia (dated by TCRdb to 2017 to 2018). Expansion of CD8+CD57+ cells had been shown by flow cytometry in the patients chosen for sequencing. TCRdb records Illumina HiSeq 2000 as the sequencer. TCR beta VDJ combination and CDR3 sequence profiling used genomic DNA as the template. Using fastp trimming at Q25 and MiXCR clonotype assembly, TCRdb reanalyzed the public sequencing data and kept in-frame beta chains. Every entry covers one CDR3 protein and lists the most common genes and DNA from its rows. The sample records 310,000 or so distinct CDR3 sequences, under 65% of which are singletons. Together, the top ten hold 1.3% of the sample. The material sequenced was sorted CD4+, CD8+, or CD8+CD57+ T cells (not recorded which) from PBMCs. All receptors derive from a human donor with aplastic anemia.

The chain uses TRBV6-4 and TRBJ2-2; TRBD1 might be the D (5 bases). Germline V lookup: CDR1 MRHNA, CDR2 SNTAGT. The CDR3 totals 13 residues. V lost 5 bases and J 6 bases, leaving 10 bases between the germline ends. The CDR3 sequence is CASSLSRAGELFF. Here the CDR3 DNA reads TGTGCCAGCAGTTTATCCAGGGCCGGGGAGCTGTTTTTT.

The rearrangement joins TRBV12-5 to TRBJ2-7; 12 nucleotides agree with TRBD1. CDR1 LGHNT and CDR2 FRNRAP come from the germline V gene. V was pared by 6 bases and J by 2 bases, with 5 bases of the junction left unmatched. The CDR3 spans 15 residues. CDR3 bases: TGTGCTAGTGGCGTGGGACAGGGGGCAACCTACGAGCAGTACTTC. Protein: CASGVGQGATYEQYF.

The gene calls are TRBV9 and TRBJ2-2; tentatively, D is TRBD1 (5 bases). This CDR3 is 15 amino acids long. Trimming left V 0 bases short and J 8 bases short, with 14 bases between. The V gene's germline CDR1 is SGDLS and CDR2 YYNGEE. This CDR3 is CASSVESRGSGELFF. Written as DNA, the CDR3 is TGTGCCAGCAGCGTAGAGTCTAGGGGTTCGGGGGAGCTGTTTTTT.

CDR3 bases: TGTGCCAGTAGTAAAGGAGGAGGGGGCTACGAGCAGTACTTC. It translates to CASSKGGGGYEQYF. The rearrangement uses TRBV19 and TRBJ2-7, with D perhaps being TRBD1 or TRBD2 (6 bases each). V dropped 4 bases and J dropped 3 bases, with 13 bases sitting between them. The CDR3 covers 14 residues. Germline CDR1 and CDR2: LNHDA and SQIVND (reference sequence).

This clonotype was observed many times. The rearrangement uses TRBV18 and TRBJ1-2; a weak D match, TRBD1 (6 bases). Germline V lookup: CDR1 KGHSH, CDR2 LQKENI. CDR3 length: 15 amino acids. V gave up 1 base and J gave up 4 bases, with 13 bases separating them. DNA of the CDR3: TGTGCCAGCTCACCACAGGCACAGGGAGTCTATGGCTACACCTTC. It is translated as CASSPQAQGVYGYTF.

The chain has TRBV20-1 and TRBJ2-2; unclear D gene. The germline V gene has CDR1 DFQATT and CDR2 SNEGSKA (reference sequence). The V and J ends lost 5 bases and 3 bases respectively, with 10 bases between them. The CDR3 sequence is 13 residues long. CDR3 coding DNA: TGCAGTGCTCAGACAAGGGACACCGGGGAGCTGTTTTTT. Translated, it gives CSAQTRDTGELFF.

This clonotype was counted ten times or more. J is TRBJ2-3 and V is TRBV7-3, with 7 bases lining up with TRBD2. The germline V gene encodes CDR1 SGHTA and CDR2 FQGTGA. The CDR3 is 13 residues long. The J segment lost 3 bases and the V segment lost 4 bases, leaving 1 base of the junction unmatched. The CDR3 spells CASSSGGTDTQYF. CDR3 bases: TGTGCCAGCAGCTCCGGGGGGACAGATACGCAGTATTTT.

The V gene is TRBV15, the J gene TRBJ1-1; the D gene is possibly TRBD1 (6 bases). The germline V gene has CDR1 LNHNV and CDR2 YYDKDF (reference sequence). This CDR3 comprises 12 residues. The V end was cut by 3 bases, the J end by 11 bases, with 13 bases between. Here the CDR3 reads CATSRDRKEAFF. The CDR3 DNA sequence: TGTGCCACCAGCAGGGACAGAAAGGAGGCTTTCTTT.

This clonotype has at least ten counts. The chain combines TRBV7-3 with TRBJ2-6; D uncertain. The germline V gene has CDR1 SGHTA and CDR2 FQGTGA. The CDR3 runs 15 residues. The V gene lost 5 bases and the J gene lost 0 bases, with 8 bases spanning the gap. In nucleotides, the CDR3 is TGTGCCAGCAGCCCTTCCTACTCTGGGGCCAACGTCCTGACTTTC. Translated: CASSPSYSGANVLTF.